One sample yielded the 10 T cell receptor beta chains listed below, sequenced in a study of T cells after yellow fever vaccination. TCRdb analysed the 5' RACE reads with MiXCR anew, one entry per CDR3 protein. The sample includes 300,000 to 400,000 distinct CDR3 sequences, approximately 6% of them seen just once. The starting material was PBMCs, obtained 5 days after the yellow fever booster vaccination. The receptors come from a young man who received the YFV17D yellow fever vaccine.

The chain links TRBV2 to TRBJ2-1, with D tentatively TRBD1 (6 bases). CDR1 is SNHLY and CDR2 is FYNNEI in the germline V gene. Trimming left V 10 bases short and J 10 bases short, with 8 bases between. The CDR3 contains 9 residues. The CDR3 here is CAIDREQFF. The CDR3 nucleotides read TGTGCCATAGACAGGGAGCAGTTCTTC. Combining the CDR3 with reference TRBV2 and TRBJ2-1 gives the whole variable domain EPEVTQTPSHQVTQMGQEVILRCVPISNHLYFYWYRQILGQKVEFLVSFYNNEISEKSEIFDDQFSVERPDGSNFTLKIRSTKLEDSAMYFCAIDREQFFGPGTRLTVL.

Only a few counts were recorded for this clonotype. The chain joins TRBV5-1 to TRBJ2-1; 11 bases are shared with TRBD2. CDR1 and CDR2 (germline): SGHRS, YFSETQ. The V and J ends lost 6 bases and 9 bases, in that order; junction bases with no gene match: 8. The CDR3 has 14 residues. CDR3 DNA: TGCGCCAGCACACTCATAGCGGGAGGGCGTGAGCAGTTCTTC. Translated, it gives CASTLIAGGREQFF.

CDR3 sequence (DNA): TGTGCCAGCAGCGTAGACGGGGACTTAGATCAGCCCCAGCATTTT. Residues: CASSVDGDLDQPQHF. This sequence joins TRBV9 and TRBJ1-5; the D gene is possibly TRBD1 (5 bases). V shed 0 bases and J shed 5 bases, with 12 bases lying between them. This CDR3 is built from 15 residues. Germline V gene data show CDR1 as SGDLS and CDR2 as YYNGEE.

This clonotype has more than one count but fewer than ten. The chain uses TRBV12-3 or TRBV12-4 and TRBJ1-2; 7 bases are shared with TRBD1. The ends lost 7 bases at V and 6 bases at J; junction bases unmatched: 5. The CDR3 loop spans 12 amino acids. CDR3 DNA: TGTGCCAGCACGCTAGGGACAGATGGCTACACCTTC. Its protein product is CASTLGTDGYTF.

This clonotype was seen repeatedly, ten times or more. V usage is TRBV20-1 and J usage is TRBJ2-1; D remains unclear. The germline CDR1 and CDR2 sequences are DFQATT and SNEGSKA (reference sequence). The CDR3 is 13 amino acids. Deletions cut 6 bases from V and 0 bases from J, with 9 bases between. The CDR3 DNA reads TGCAGTGCAAGACGGAGCTCCTACAATGAGCAGTTCTTC. Translating it yields CSARRSSYNEQFF.

The chain combines TRBV27 with TRBJ2-1, with 9 bases aligning to TRBD2. The CDR3 is 17 amino acids. Germline assignment: CDR1 MNHEY and CDR2 SMNVEV (reference sequence). V lost 2 bases, J lost 3 bases, and 8 bases stayed unmatched. The CDR3 DNA follows: TGTGCCAGCAGTTTAAGAGTAGCGGGAGTGGGCTACAATGAGCAGTTCTTC. This sequence encodes CASSLRVAGVGYNEQFF.

This clonotype was detected only a few times. This chain connects TRBV20-1 to TRBJ2-1, with 7 bases aligning to TRBD2. Germline-derived CDR1 and CDR2 are DFQATT and SNEGSKA (reference sequence). The CDR3 runs to 15 residues. V lost 6 bases to trimming and J lost 7 bases; unmatched junction nucleotides: 15. The CDR3 region has the DNA TGCAGTGCCATAAAGCGGGACTCCCATTGGAATGAGCAGTTCTTC. Its translation is CSAIKRDSHWNEQFF.

This clonotype turned up a few times. Here the CDR3 DNA reads TGTGCCAGCAGAGAGTTCAATGAGCAGTTCTTC. This translates into CASREFNEQFF. The chain employs TRBV7-9 and TRBJ2-1; D unclear. This CDR3 is 11 amino acids long. CDR1 SEHNR and CDR2 FQNEAQ come from the germline V gene (reference sequence). V lost 6 bases to trimming and J lost 6 bases, with 6 bases between them.

This clonotype was seen more than once but under ten times. V and J are TRBV5-1 and TRBJ2-2; 7 bases match TRBD2. V trimming: 7 bases; J trimming: 0 bases; junction bases outside the gene matches: 9. The CDR3 consists of 16 residues. Germline CDR1 and CDR2: SGHRS and YFSETQ. The CDR3, as DNA: TGCGCCAGCGGCGGTCCCGGGACTACGAACACCGGGGAGCTGTTTTTT. This encodes CASGGPGTTNTGELFF. Full variable domain (missing parts from reference TRBV5-1 and TRBJ2-2): KAGVTQTPRYLIKTRGQQVTLSCSPISGHRSVSWYQQTPGQGLQFLFEYFSETQRNKGNFPGRFSGRQFSNSRSEMNVSTLELGDSALYLCASGGPGTTNTGELFFGEGSRLTVL.

Only a few counts were recorded for this clonotype. The J gene is TRBJ2-7, the V gene TRBV7-9; the D gene is possibly TRBD2 (5 bases). CDR3 length: 16 amino acids. V lost 1 base and J lost 3, with 16 bases in between. Per the germline V gene, CDR1 is SEHNR and CDR2 is FQNEAQ (reference sequence). The CDR3 region is CASSLGRTAGNYEQYF. The CDR3 coding sequence is TGTGCCAGCAGCTTAGGCCGGACTGCCGGGAACTACGAGCAGTACTTC.